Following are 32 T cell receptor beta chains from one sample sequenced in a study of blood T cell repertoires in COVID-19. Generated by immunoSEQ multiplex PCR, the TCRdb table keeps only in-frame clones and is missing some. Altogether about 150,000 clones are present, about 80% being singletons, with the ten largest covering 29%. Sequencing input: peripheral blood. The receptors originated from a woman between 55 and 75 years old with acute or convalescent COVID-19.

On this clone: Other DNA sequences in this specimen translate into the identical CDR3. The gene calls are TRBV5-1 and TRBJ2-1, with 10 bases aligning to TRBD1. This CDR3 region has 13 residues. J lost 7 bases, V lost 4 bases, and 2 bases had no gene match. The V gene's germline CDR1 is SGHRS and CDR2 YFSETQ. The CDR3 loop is CASSLGQGNEQFF. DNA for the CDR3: TGCGCCAGCAGCCTGGGACAGGGGAATGAGCAGTTCTTC.

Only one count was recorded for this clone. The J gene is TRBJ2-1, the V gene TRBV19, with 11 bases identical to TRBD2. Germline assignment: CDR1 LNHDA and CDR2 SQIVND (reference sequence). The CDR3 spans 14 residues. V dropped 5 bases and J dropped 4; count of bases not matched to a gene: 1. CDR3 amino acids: CASSGTSGYNEQFF. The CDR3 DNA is TGTGCCAGTAGTGGGACTAGCGGTTACAATGAGCAGTTCTTC.

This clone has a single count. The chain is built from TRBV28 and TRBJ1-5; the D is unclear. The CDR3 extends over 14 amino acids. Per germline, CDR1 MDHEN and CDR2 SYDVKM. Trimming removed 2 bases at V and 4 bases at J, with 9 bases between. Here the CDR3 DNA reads TGTGCCAGCAGTTTACTAGGATTTAATCAGCCCCAGCATTTT. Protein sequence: CASSLLGFNQPQHF.

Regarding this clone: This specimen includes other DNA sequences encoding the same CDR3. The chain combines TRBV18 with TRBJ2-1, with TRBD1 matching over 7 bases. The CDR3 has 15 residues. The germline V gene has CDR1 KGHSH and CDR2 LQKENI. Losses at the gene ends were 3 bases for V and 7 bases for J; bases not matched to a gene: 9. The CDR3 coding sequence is TGTGCCAGCTCACCCCCAGGGGGTGCCTTTAATGAGCAGTTCTTC. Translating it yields CASSPPGGAFNEQFF. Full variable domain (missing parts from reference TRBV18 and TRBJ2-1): NAGVMQNPRHLVRRRGQEARLRCSPMKGHSHVYWYRQLPEEGLKFMVYLQKENIIDESGMPKERFSAEFPKEGPSILRIQQVVRGDSAAYFCASSPPGGAFNEQFFGPGTRLTVL.

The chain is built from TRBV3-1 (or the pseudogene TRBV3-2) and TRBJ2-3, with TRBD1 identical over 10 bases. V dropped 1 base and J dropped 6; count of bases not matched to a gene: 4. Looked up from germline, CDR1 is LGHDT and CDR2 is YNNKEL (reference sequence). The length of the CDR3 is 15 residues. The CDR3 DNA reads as TGTGCCAGCAGCCAAGGACAGGGGGCATCGGATACGCAGTATTTT. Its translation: CASSQGQGASDTQYF.

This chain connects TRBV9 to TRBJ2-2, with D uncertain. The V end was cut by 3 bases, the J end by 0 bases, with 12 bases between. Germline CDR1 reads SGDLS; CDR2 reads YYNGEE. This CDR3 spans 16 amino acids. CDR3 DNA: TGTGCCAGCAGCGGCCATGTGAACACGAACACCGGGGAGCTGTTTTTT. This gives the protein CASSGHVNTNTGELFF.

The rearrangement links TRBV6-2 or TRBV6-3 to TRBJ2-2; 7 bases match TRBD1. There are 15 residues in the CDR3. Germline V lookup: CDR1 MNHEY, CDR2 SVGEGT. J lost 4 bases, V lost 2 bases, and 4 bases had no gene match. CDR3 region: CASSYRTGATGELFF. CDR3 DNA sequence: TGTGCCAGCAGTTACCGTACAGGGGCCACCGGGGAGCTGTTTTTT.

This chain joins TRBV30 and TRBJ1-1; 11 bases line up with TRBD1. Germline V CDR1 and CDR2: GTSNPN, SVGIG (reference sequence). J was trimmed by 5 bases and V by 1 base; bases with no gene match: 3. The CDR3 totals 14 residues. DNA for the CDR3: TGTGCCTGGAGTGGGACAGGGGGCTTTACTGAAGCTTTCTTT. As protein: CAWSGTGGFTEAFF. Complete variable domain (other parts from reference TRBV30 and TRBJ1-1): SQTIHQWPATLVQPVGSPLSLECTVEGTSNPNLYWYRQAAGRGLQLLFYSVGIGQISSEVPQNLSASRPQDRQFILSSKKLLLSDSGFYLCAWSGTGGFTEAFFGQGTRLTVV.

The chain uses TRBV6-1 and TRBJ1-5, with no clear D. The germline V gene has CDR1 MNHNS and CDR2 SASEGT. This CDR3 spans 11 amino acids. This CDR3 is CGAGSNQPQHF. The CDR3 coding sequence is TGTGGAGCGGGAAGCAATCAGCCCCAGCATTTT.

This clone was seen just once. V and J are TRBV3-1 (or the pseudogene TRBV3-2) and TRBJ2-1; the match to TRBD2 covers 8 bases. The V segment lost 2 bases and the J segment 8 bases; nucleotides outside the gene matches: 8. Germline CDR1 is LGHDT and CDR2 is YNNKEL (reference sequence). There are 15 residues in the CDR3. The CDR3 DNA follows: TGTGCCAGCAGCCAACTCACGGGGGGGTTACATGAGCAGTTCTTC. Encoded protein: CASSQLTGGLHEQFF.

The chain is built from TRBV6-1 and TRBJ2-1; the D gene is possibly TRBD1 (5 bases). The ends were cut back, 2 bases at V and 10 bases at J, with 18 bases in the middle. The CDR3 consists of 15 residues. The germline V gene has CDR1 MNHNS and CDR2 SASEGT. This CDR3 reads CASSESTVYYREQFF. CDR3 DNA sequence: TGTGCCAGCAGTGAAAGTACAGTATACTACAGGGAGCAGTTCTTC.

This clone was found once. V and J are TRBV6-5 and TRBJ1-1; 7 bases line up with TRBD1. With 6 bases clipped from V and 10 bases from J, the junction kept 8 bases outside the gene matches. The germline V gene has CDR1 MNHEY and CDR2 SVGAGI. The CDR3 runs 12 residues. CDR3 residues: CASSPDRRGAFF. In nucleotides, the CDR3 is TGTGCCAGCAGCCCGGACAGGCGTGGAGCTTTCTTT.

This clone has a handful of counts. The DNA of the CDR3 is TGTGCCAGCAGCCAATTCGGGGATACGCAGTATTTT. Encoded protein: CASSQFGDTQYF. This sequence joins TRBV3-1 (or the pseudogene TRBV3-2) and TRBJ2-3, with D unclear. CDR1 is LGHDT and CDR2 is YNNKEL in the germline V gene (reference sequence). This CDR3 is 12 amino acids long. V was cut by 2 bases and J by 6 bases, with 6 bases left in between.

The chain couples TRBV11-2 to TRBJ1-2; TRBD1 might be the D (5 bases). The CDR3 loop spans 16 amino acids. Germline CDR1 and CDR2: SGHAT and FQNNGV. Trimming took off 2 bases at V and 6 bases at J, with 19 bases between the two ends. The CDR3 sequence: CASSLIAAGKVDGYTF. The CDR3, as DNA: TGTGCCAGCAGCTTAATTGCGGCAGGGAAGGTCGATGGCTACACCTTC.

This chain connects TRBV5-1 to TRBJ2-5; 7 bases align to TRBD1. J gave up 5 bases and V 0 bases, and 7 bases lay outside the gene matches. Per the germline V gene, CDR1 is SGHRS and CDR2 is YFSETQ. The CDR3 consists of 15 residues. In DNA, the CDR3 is TGCGCCAGCAGCTTGGGACAGGGCGGCGGCGAGACCCAGTACTTC. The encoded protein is CASSLGQGGGETQYF.

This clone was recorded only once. CDR3 protein: CASSRTDRGYNSPLHF. The CDR3 region has the DNA TGTGCCAGCAGCCGGACGGACAGGGGATATAATTCACCCCTCCACTTT. V usage is TRBV5-6 and J usage is TRBJ1-6; TRBD1 aligns across 9 bases. Germline CDR1 and CDR2: SGHDT and YYEEEE. This CDR3 has 16 amino acids. V dropped 4 bases and J dropped 4; count of bases not matched to a gene: 6.

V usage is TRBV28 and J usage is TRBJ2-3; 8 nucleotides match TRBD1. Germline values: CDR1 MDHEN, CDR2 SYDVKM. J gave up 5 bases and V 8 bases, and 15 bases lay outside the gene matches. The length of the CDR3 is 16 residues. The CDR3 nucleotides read TGTGCCAGCCGCCTGGGGGGCAGGGGGCGCCTAGATACGCAGTATTTT. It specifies CASRLGGRGRLDTQYF.

The CDR3 nucleotides are TGTGCCAGCAGGGCGGACAGAAATCAGCCCCAGCATTTT. Protein product: CASRADRNQPQHF. This rearrangement joins TRBV2 to TRBJ1-5, with D perhaps matching TRBD1 (6 bases). CDR3 length: 13 amino acids. Germline V gene lookup returns CDR1 SNHLY and CDR2 FYNNEI. The V and J ends lost 6 bases and 4 bases respectively, with 10 bases between them.

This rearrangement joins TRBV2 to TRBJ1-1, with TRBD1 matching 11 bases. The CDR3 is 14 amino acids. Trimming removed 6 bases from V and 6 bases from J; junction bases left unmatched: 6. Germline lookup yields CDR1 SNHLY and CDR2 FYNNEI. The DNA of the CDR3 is TGTGCCAGCAGCGAGGACAGGGGGCTGGCTGAAGCTTTCTTT. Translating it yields CASSEDRGLAEAFF.

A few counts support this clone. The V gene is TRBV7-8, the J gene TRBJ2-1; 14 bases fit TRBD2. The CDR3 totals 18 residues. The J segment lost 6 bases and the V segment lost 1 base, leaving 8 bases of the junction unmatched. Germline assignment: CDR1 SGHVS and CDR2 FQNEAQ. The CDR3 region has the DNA TGTGCCAGCAGCTTAGTCTTGACTAGCGGGGGGGTCTCCAATGAGCAGTTCTTC. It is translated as CASSLVLTSGGVSNEQFF.

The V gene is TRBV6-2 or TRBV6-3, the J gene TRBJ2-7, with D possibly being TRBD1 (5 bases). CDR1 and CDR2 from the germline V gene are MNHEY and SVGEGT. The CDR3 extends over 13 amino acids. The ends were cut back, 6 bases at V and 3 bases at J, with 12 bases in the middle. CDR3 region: CASSHRNYYEQYV. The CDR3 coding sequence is TGTGCCAGCAGCCACAGGAATTACTACGAGCAGTACGTC.

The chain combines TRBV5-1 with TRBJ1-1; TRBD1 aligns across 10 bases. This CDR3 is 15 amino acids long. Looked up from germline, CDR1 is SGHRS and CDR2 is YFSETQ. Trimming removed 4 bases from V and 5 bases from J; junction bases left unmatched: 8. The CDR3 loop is CASSRRQGARTEAFF. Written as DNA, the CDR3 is TGCGCCAGCAGCAGACGACAGGGGGCGCGTACTGAAGCTTTCTTT.

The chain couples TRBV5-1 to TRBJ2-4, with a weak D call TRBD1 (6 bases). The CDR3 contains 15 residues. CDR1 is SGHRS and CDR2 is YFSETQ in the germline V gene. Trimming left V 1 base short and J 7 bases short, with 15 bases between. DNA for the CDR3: TGCGCCAGCAGCTTGAGTACAGGGTCAGGGAACATTCAGTACTTC. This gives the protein CASSLSTGSGNIQYF.

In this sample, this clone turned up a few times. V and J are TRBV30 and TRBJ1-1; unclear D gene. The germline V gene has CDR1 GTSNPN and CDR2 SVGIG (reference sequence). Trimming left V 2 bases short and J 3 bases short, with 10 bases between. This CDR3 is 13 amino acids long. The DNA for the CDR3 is TGTGCCTGGAGTCAGTCTGGCTACACTGAAGCTTTCTTT. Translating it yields CAWSQSGYTEAFF. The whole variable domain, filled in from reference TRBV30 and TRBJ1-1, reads SQTIHQWPATLVQPVGSPLSLECTVEGTSNPNLYWYRQAAGRGLQLLFYSVGIGQISSEVPQNLSASRPQDRQFILSSKKLLLSDSGFYLCAWSQSGYTEAFFGQGTRLTVV.

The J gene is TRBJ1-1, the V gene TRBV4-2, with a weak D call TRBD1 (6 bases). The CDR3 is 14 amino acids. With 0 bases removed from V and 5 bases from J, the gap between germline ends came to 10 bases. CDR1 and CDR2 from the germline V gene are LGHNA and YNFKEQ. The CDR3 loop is CASSQDTQGTEAFF. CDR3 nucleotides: TGTGCCAGCAGCCAAGATACACAGGGTACTGAAGCTTTCTTT.

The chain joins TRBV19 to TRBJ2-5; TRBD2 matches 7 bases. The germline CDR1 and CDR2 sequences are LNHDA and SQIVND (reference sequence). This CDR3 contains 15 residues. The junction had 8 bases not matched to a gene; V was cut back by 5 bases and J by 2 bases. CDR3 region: CASSGWASGQETQYF. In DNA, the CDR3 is TGTGCCAGTAGTGGATGGGCTAGCGGACAAGAGACCCAGTACTTC.

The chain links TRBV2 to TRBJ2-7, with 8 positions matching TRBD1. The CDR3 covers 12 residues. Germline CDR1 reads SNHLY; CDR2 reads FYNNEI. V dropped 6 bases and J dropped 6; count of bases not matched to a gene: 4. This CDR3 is CASRETGGEQYV. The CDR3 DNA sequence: TGTGCCAGCAGGGAAACAGGGGGCGAGCAGTACGTC.

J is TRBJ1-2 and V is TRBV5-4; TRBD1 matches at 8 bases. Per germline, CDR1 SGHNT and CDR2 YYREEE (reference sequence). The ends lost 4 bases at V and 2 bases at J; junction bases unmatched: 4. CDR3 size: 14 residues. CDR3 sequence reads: CASSGRTGNYGYTF. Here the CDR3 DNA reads TGTGCCAGCAGCGGAAGGACAGGGAACTATGGCTACACCTTC.

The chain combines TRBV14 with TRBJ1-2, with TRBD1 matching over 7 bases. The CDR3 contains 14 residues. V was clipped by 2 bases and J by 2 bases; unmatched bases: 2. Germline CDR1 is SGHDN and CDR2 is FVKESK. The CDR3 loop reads CASSQKGANYGYTF. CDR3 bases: TGTGCCAGCAGCCAAAAGGGGGCGAACTATGGCTACACCTTC.

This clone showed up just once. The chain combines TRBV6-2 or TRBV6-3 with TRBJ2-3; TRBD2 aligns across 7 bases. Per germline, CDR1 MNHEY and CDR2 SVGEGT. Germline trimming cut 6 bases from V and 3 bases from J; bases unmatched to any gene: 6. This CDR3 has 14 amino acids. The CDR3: CASSRGVRTDTQYF. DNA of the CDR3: TGTGCCAGCAGCCGGGGGGTGCGAACAGATACGCAGTATTTT.

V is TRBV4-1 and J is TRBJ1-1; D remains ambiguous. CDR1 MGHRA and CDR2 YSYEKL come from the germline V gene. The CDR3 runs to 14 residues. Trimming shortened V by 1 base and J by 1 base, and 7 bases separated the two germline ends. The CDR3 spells CASSQVTRNTEAFF. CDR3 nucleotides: TGCGCCAGCAGCCAAGTCACCAGGAACACTGAAGCTTTCTTT.

CDR3 nucleotides: TGCGCCAGCAGCTTGGACAACTCTGGAAACACCATATATTTT. Encoded protein: CASSLDNSGNTIYF. The rearrangement uses TRBV5-1 and TRBJ1-3; D not certain. Germline CDR1 is SGHRS and CDR2 is YFSETQ. Trimming took off 0 bases at V and 0 bases at J, with 4 bases between the two ends. CDR3 length: 14 amino acids.